This T cell receptor beta chain was profiled in a study of shared clonotypes between healthy human individuals. Study-wide results and caveats: Several donors had 4% to 6.5% of their naive CD4 clonotypes in common.

As concerns this clone: Antigen specificity is unknown.

CD8 cells classed as naive were CD45RO-negative and positively selected for CCR7, excluding terminally differentiated effector memory CD45RA+ cells. The CDR3 spans 14 residues. Per the germline V gene, CDR1 is SGHTA and CDR2 is FQGNSA. The ends lost 10 bases at V and 6 bases at J; junction bases unmatched: 6. Profiled with immunoSEQ multiplex PCR; TCRdb holds only in-frame clones, not every one. The sample has about 2.1 million clones, 80% to 95% seen once. The V and J genes are TRBV7-2 and TRBJ2-2; 12 bases fit TRBD1. The sequencing input was naive CD8+ T cells from PBMCs. The clonotype was recovered from a man aged 18 to 35 in good health. Some clones in this sample may be carry-over from other donors' samples. The CDR3 is CATPGQGASGELFF. CDR3 DNA sequence: TGTGCCACCCCGGGACAGGGGGCGTCCGGGGAGCTGTTTTTT.